Listed below are T cell receptor beta chains from one sample, sequenced in a study of blood T cell repertoires in COVID-19. The repertoire was sequenced with immunoSEQ multiplex PCR; TCRdb's copy has only in-frame clones and lacks some. The sample consists of around 140,000 clones, roughly 88% of them appearing once. Sequencing input: peripheral blood. These receptors were obtained from a man aged 50 to 60 with acute or convalescent COVID-19. CDR3s include the opening cysteine and the closing phenylalanine or tryptophan. Fields, in order: V gene, J gene, clone size, D gene, CDR3 DNA, CDR3 protein. A D gene is named only where the DNA matches it firmly. Not all rows give a size; the values are once, few, many and, for expanded clones, a class.

V: TRBV7-9; J: TRBJ2-3; size: NA; D: NA; DNA: TGTGCCAGCAGAGGACTCGCGTTCACAGATACGCAGTATTTT; CDR3: CASRGLAFTDTQYF
V: TRBV29-1; J: TRBJ1-1; size: NA; D: NA; DNA: TGCAGCGTTGAAAAACAGCCAGGCACTGAAGCTTTCTTT; CDR3: CSVEKQPGTEAFF
V: TRBV2; J: TRBJ2-5; size: once; D: TRBD1; DNA: TGTGCCAGCAGTGGAAACGCAGGGGGCTCGGAGACCCAGTACTTC; CDR3: CASSGNAGGSETQYF
V: TRBV4-1; J: TRBJ2-7; size: NA; D: NA; DNA: TGCGCCAGCAGCCAAGAGACAGGAGCTACCTACGAGCAGTACTTC; CDR3: CASSQETGATYEQYF
V: TRBV5-1; J: TRBJ2-3; size: once; D: NA; DNA: TGCGCCAGCAGCTTCTCTAGCACAGATACGCAGTATTTT; CDR3: CASSFSSTDTQYF
V: TRBV6-6; J: TRBJ1-2; size: NA; D: TRBD1; DNA: TGTGCCAGCAGTTACTCGACAGGGGGTATCTATGGCTACACCTTC; CDR3: CASSYSTGGIYGYTF
V: TRBV5-1; J: TRBJ1-2; size: NA; D: NA; DNA: TGCGCCAGCAGCTCACCGGACAAGAACTATGGCTACACCTTC; CDR3: CASSSPDKNYGYTF
V: TRBV27; J: TRBJ1-2; size: NA; D: NA; DNA: TGTGCCAGCAGTCCTATTGGGGCCTATGGCTACACCTTC; CDR3: CASSPIGAYGYTF
V: TRBV5-1; J: TRBJ1-2; size: NA; D: TRBD1; DNA: TGCGCCAGCAGCCCGCGGACAGGCGGGTACTATGGCTACACCTTC; CDR3: CASSPRTGGYYGYTF
V: TRBV7-2; J: TRBJ1-5; size: NA; D: NA; DNA: TGTGCCAGCAGCCCCGGGGACACTCGAGGGCAGCCCCAGCATTTT; CDR3: CASSPGDTRGQPQHF
V: TRBV7-9; J: TRBJ2-5; size: NA; D: TRBD2; DNA: TGTGCCAGCAGAACTAGCGGAAGCGAGACCCAGTACTTC; CDR3: CASRTSGSETQYF
V: TRBV10-2; J: TRBJ1-1; size: NA; D: NA; DNA: TGCGCCAGCATTCCGACAGAGGCGAACACTGAAGCTTTCTTT; CDR3: CASIPTEANTEAFF
V: TRBV9; J: TRBJ2-3; size: NA; D: NA; DNA: TGTGCCAGCAGCGTATCGGCGGCAGATACGCAGTATTTT; CDR3: CASSVSAADTQYF
V: TRBV27; J: TRBJ2-7; size: NA; D: TRBD2; DNA: TGTGCCAGCGGAGCGGGAGGTTACACCTACGAGCAGTACTTC; CDR3: CASGAGGYTYEQYF
V: TRBV2; J: TRBJ1-2; size: NA; D: NA; DNA: TGTGCCAGCAGTGAACAGCAGGGAGGCTATGGCTACACCTTC; CDR3: CASSEQQGGYGYTF
V: TRBV7-9; J: TRBJ1-2; size: NA; D: TRBD1; DNA: TGTGCCAGCAGCGACAGGGGGAATACTAACTATGGCTACACCTTC; CDR3: CASSDRGNTNYGYTF
V: TRBV7-9; J: TRBJ2-1; size: NA; D: NA; DNA: TGTGCCAGCAGCCCCGCTGGCGGGGCTTACAATGAGCAGTTCTTC; CDR3: CASSPAGGAYNEQFF
V: TRBV7-2; J: TRBJ1-4; size: NA; D: NA; DNA: TGTGCCAGCAGCAAACGCCGGGGACTTAATGAAAAACTGTTTTTT; CDR3: CASSKRRGLNEKLFF
V: TRBV9; J: TRBJ1-4; size: NA; D: TRBD1; DNA: TGTGCCAGCAGCGGACAGGGGGTTGGCGAAAAACTGTTTTTT; CDR3: CASSGQGVGEKLFF
V: TRBV5-1; J: TRBJ2-2; size: once; D: TRBD2; DNA: TGCGCCAGCAGCTTTACTAGCGGGACGTTCCCCGGGGAGCTGTTTTTT; CDR3: CASSFTSGTFPGELFF
V: TRBV5-5; J: TRBJ1-2; size: many; D: NA; DNA: TGTGCCAGCAGCTTAGGGGCCCTTGACTATGGCTACACCTTC; CDR3: CASSLGALDYGYTF
V: TRBV5-1; J: TRBJ1-1; size: NA; D: NA; DNA: TGCGCCTCTCGTTTCGGACAAGAAGTAACTGAAGCTTTCTTT; CDR3: CASRFGQEVTEAFF
V: TRBV5-1; J: TRBJ1-2; size: NA; D: NA; DNA: TGCGCCAGCAGCCCGGGGGGGGTAAAAGGGCCTATTGGCTACACCTTC; CDR3: CASSPGGVKGPIGYTF
V: TRBV9; J: TRBJ1-1; size: NA; D: NA; DNA: TGTGCCAGCAGAACCGGGACAGAAGCTTTCTTT; CDR3: CASRTGTEAFF
V: TRBV3-1/TRBV3-2; J: TRBJ2-2; size: NA; D: NA; DNA: TGTGCCAGCAGCCAAGTTGTCCAGGCGAACACCGGGGAGCTGTTTTTT; CDR3: CASSQVVQANTGELFF
V: TRBV11-3; J: TRBJ1-1; size: NA; D: NA; DNA: TGTGCCAGCAGCTTGAGGGGGACTGAAGCTTTCTTT; CDR3: CASSLRGTEAFF
V: TRBV7-9; J: TRBJ1-4; size: NA; D: NA; DNA: TGTGCCAGCAGCCTTAGGGGGGGGCAGGTTTCTGCCGAAAAACTGTTTTTT; CDR3: CASSLRGGQVSAEKLFF
V: TRBV5-1; J: TRBJ2-3; size: NA; D: NA; DNA: TGCGCCAGCAGCTTGACGGGGGGCCGTCGAGATACGCAGTATTTT; CDR3: CASSLTGGRRDTQYF
V: TRBV7-9; J: TRBJ1-5; size: few; D: TRBD1; DNA: TGTGCCAGCAGCCCCACAGGGGATCAGCCCCAGCATTTT; CDR3: CASSPTGDQPQHF
V: TRBV19; J: TRBJ2-2; size: NA; D: TRBD2; DNA: TGTGCCAGTAGTATAGGTCGACTAGCGGGAGGGCCAAGCACCGGGGAGCTGTTTTTT; CDR3: CASSIGRLAGGPSTGELFF
V: TRBV18; J: TRBJ1-5; size: NA; D: NA; DNA: TGTGCCAGCTCACCCCAAGGGGGACATCAGCCCCAGCATTTT; CDR3: CASSPQGGHQPQHF
V: TRBV10-3; J: TRBJ1-1; size: NA; D: TRBD1; DNA: TGTGCCTCTATACCAGCCGGGACAGGGGATCGGGCCACTGAAGCTTTCTTT; CDR3: CASIPAGTGDRATEAFF
V: TRBV27; J: TRBJ1-5; size: NA; D: NA; DNA: TGTGCCAGCAGTCAGGGACTTAGCAATCAGCCCCAGCATTTT; CDR3: CASSQGLSNQPQHF
V: TRBV28; J: TRBJ1-2; size: NA; D: TRBD1; DNA: TGTGCCAGCAGTTTAGGACAGGGCGGAAGGGGCAACTATGGCTACACCTTC; CDR3: CASSLGQGGRGNYGYTF
V: TRBV3-1/TRBV3-2; J: TRBJ1-1; size: few; D: NA; DNA: TGTGCCAGCAGGGCTTTTTCGGGTAGTGAAGCTTTCTTT; CDR3: CASRAFSGSEAFF
V: TRBV5-1; J: TRBJ2-2; size: NA; D: TRBD2; DNA: TGCGCCAGCAGCTGGGGCGCGGGAGGAGGTACCGGGGAGCTGTTTTTT; CDR3: CASSWGAGGGTGELFF
V: TRBV28; J: TRBJ1-5; size: once; D: NA; DNA: TGTGCCAGCACCTCTCCGGTCTACAATCAGCCCCAGCATTTT; CDR3: CASTSPVYNQPQHF
V: TRBV7-9; J: TRBJ1-1; size: NA; D: TRBD1; DNA: TGTGCCAGCAGCCCAGTGGGGAGACAGGGAGGGAACACTGAAGCTTTCTTT; CDR3: CASSPVGRQGGNTEAFF
V: TRBV29-1; J: TRBJ2-3; size: NA; D: TRBD2; DNA: TGCAGCACCTCGGGACTAGCGGCTAGCACAGATACGCAGTATTTT; CDR3: CSTSGLAASTDTQYF
V: TRBV28; J: TRBJ2-2; size: NA; D: TRBD2; DNA: TGTGCCAGCATCCCGGGAGGTACGAACACCGGGGAGCTGTTTTTT; CDR3: CASIPGGTNTGELFF
V: TRBV30; J: TRBJ1-2; size: NA; D: TRBD1; DNA: TGTGCCTGCCGGGACAGGTACTACGGCTATGGCTACACCTTC; CDR3: CACRDRYYGYGYTF